This entry features one T cell receptor (beta chain) sequence. The source of the sample is a study of blood T cell repertoires in COVID-19. Whole-study context: The study drew acute and convalescent COVID-19 samples from the United States, Italy and Spain. The cDNA or gDNA used as material had been derived from T cells, B-cell-depleted T cells, or PBMCs.

Germline lookup yields CDR1 SGHVS and CDR2 FQNEAQ. CDR3 length: 17 residues. V shed 1 base and J 0 bases; nucleotides not matched to a gene: 8. TCRdb keeps only in-frame clones here, not all; method: immunoSEQ multiplex PCR. The repertoire has about 58,000 clones, about 81% of them found once; the top ten carry around a third. Seattle researchers signed up patients amid active infection and tracked them longitudinally. Sample: peripheral blood. The sequence came from a man in his 60s with COVID-19, enrolled during active disease. The chain uses TRBV7-8 and TRBJ1-1, with 7 bases fitting TRBD1. DNA for the CDR3: TGTGCCAGCAGCTTAGATGGACAGGCATTCATGAACACTGAAGCTTTCTTT. Its protein is CASSLDGQAFMNTEAFF.